These T cell receptor beta chains were read from a single sample in a study of T cells in Graves' hyperthyroidism and ophthalmopathy. TCRdb itself ran the multiplex PCR reads through MiXCR, one entry per CDR3 protein. The sample has 300,000 to 450,000 distinct CDR3 sequences, roughly 14% seen once. The sample was blood. The receptors stem from an older woman with Graves' hyperthyroidism. Both conserved end residues are part of each CDR3. The D gene is left open where the match is weak. Clone size appears in some rows only: once, few, many, or a class for an expanded clone.

TRBD1	TRBV11-2	TRBJ2-7	many	CASSSHRDRTYEQYF	TGTGCCAGCAGCTCGCACCGGGACAGGACCTACGAGCAGTACTTC
TRBD1	TRBV6-1	TRBJ1-2	few	CASNPRGQGGGYTF	TGTGCCAGCAATCCCCGGGGGCAGGGGGGAGGCTACACCTTC
NA	TRBV5-1	TRBJ2-1	NA	CASSLASRGNEQFF	TGCGCCAGCAGCTTGGCCAGTAGGGGGAATGAGCAGTTCTTC
NA	TRBV20-1	TRBJ2-3	many	CSALPGALGDTQYF	TGCAGTGCCTTGCCTGGGGCGCTGGGAGATACGCAGTATTTT
NA	TRBV6-1	TRBJ2-7	many	CASSSGTRFYEQYF	TGTGCCAGCAGTTCCGGGACCAGATTCTACGAGCAGTACTTC
TRBD2	TRBV6-5	TRBJ2-3	few	CASSYEGLAGGTDTQYF	TGTGCCAGCAGTTACGAGGGGCTAGCGGGAGGTACAGATACGCAGTATTTT
NA	TRBV7-9	TRBJ1-2	NA	CASSGKTGNYGYTF	TGTGCCAGCAGTGGGAAAACAGGGAACTATGGCTACACCTTC
TRBD2	TRBV7-9	TRBJ2-1	many	CASSLASGSSYNEQFF	TGTGCCAGCAGCCTGGCTAGCGGGAGCTCCTACAATGAGCAGTTCTTC
TRBD1	TRBV18	TRBJ2-7	many	CASSRTGEGVYEQYF	TGTGCCAGCTCCCGCACAGGGGAAGGGGTCTACGAGCAGTACTTC
TRBD2	TRBV10-3	TRBJ2-1	many	CAISDSRTSGFEQFF	TGTGCCATCAGTGACAGTAGGACTAGCGGGTTTGAGCAGTTCTTC
NA	TRBV20-1	TRBJ2-2	NA	CSALTTGELFF	TGCAGTGCTCTGACTACCGGGGAGCTGTTTTTT
TRBD1	TRBV6-6	TRBJ2-5	many	CASSYGGTGKETQYF	TGTGCCAGCAGTTACGGCGGGACAGGGAAAGAGACCCAGTACTTC
TRBD1	TRBV28	TRBJ1-4	many	CASSPPTGGEVEKLFF	TGTGCCAGCAGTCCCCCGACAGGGGGAGAAGTTGAAAAACTGTTTTTT
TRBD1	TRBV7-2	TRBJ2-1	many	CASSTGTGNNEQFF	TGTGCCAGCAGCACCGGGACAGGGAACAATGAGCAGTTCTTC
NA	TRBV11-2	TRBJ2-7	few	CASSLETNYNPYEQYF	TGTGCCAGCAGCTTAGAGACAAACTACAACCCCTACGAGCAGTACTTC
NA	TRBV6-5	TRBJ1-4	many	CASSYGQADEKLFF	TGTGCCAGCAGTTACGGGCAGGCAGACGAAAAACTGTTTTTT
NA	TRBV2	TRBJ1-2	many	CASRSPRGFYGYTF	TGTGCCAGCAGATCCCCACGGGGGTTTTATGGCTACACCTTC
NA	TRBV27	TRBJ1-6	many	CASSLWGRAGSNSPLHF	TGTGCCAGCAGTTTATGGGGGAGGGCGGGCTCTAATTCACCCCTCCACTTT
NA	TRBV15	TRBJ1-2	many	CATSRDQGRRGYTF	TGTGCCACCAGCAGAGATCAGGGGCGCCGGGGCTACACCTTC
NA	TRBV29-1	TRBJ2-1	many	CSVGAVRPRGDEQFF	TGCAGCGTTGGGGCGGTACGACCCCGTGGCGATGAGCAGTTCTTC
TRBD1	TRBV30	TRBJ1-1	many	CAWDRGISTEAFF	TGTGCCTGGGACAGGGGAATCAGCACTGAAGCTTTCTTT
NA	TRBV20-1	TRBJ2-7	many	CSARGIGLEQYF	TGCAGTGCTAGGGGGATCGGGCTCGAGCAGTACTTC
NA	TRBV7-9	TRBJ2-7	many	CASSLEGDGYEQYF	TGTGCCAGCAGCTTAGAAGGGGACGGGTACGAGCAGTACTTC
TRBD2	TRBV6-2/TRBV6-3	TRBJ2-3	NA	CASSFWVAGPTDTQYF	TGTGCCAGCAGTTTTTGGGTAGCGGGACCCACAGATACGCAGTATTTT
TRBD2	TRBV3-1	TRBJ2-5	many	CASSKGLAGQETQYF	TGTGCCAGCAGCAAGGGACTAGCGGGCCAAGAGACCCAGTACTTC
NA	TRBV19	TRBJ2-2	NA	CASSMWGGGQTGELFF	TGTGCCAGTAGTATGTGGGGGGGGGGACAAACCGGGGAGCTGTTTTTT
NA	TRBV7-3	TRBJ2-1	many	CASSPRRDSSYNEQFF	TGTGCCAGCAGCCCCCGGCGGGATAGCTCCTACAATGAGCAGTTCTTC
TRBD1	TRBV11-2	TRBJ2-2	many	CASSLVRTGLSGELFF	TGTGCCAGCAGCTTAGTTCGGACAGGTTTGTCCGGGGAGCTGTTTTTT
NA	TRBV29-1	TRBJ1-4	NA	CSVEEGYNEKLFF	TGCAGCGTTGAAGAGGGTTATAATGAAAAACTGTTTTTT
NA	TRBV20-1	TRBJ2-1	many	CSASRGRYNEQFF	TGCAGTGCTAGCAGGGGAAGATACAATGAGCAGTTCTTC
TRBD2	TRBV30	TRBJ2-1	many	CAWSPGLAGYNEQFF	TGTGCCTGGAGTCCAGGACTAGCGGGATACAATGAGCAGTTCTTC
NA	TRBV6-1	TRBJ2-3	few	CASSPDGRTDTQYF	TGTGCCAGCAGCCCTGACGGGCGCACAGATACGCAGTATTTT
NA	TRBV4-1	TRBJ2-7	many	CASSPLISDEQYF	TGCGCCAGCAGCCCCCTAATTTCGGACGAGCAGTACTTC
TRBD1	TRBV3-1	TRBJ1-2	many	CASSRIQSGTGAYGYTF	TGTGCCAGCAGCCGGATCCAGTCGGGGACAGGGGCTTATGGCTACACCTTC
TRBD1	TRBV3-1	TRBJ2-1	many	CASSPRGQGARVHNEQFF	TGTGCCAGCAGCCCGAGGGGACAGGGGGCGCGGGTACACAATGAGCAGTTCTTC
TRBD1	TRBV6-1	TRBJ1-4	NA	CASGQGLEKLFF	TGTGCCAGTGGACAGGGATTAGAAAAACTGTTTTTT
NA	TRBV28	TRBJ2-1	many	CASRASQGQFNEQFF	TGTGCCAGCAGGGCTAGCCAAGGACAGTTCAATGAGCAGTTCTTC
NA	TRBV12-3/TRBV12-4	TRBJ2-1	many	CASSLGIGGDEQFF	TGTGCCAGCAGTTTGGGGATCGGTGGGGATGAGCAGTTCTTC
TRBD1	TRBV6-1	TRBJ2-3	few	CATLRDRGPDTQYF	TGTGCCACCCTCCGGGACAGGGGGCCAGATACGCAGTATTTT
TRBD2	TRBV19	TRBJ2-5	NA	CASSKTPGLAGETQYF	TGTGCCAGTAGTAAAACCCCGGGACTAGCGGGAGAGACCCAGTACTTC
NA	TRBV18	TRBJ2-7	many	CASSPRGQGRRTYEQYF	TGTGCCAGCTCACCCCGCGGCCAAGGGCGGCGGACCTACGAGCAGTACTTC
TRBD2	TRBV28	TRBJ2-5	NA	CASSFWTGGETQYF	TGTGCCAGCAGTTTTTGGACGGGGGGAGAGACCCAGTACTTC
TRBD1	TRBV20-1	TRBJ1-1	many	CSARGGQGLRQGNTEAFF	TGCAGTGCTAGAGGGGGACAGGGGCTCCGCCAGGGGAACACTGAAGCTTTCTTT
NA	TRBV28	TRBJ1-1	few	CASSLWAERGTEAFF	TGTGCCAGCAGTTTATGGGCGGAGCGGGGCACTGAAGCTTTCTTT
NA	TRBV20-1	TRBJ2-1	many	CSAHEGSYNEQFF	TGCAGTGCTCATGAGGGCTCCTACAATGAGCAGTTCTTC
TRBD2	TRBV5-4	TRBJ2-3	many	CASRPTSGRSTDTQYF	TGTGCCAGCAGGCCAACTAGCGGAAGAAGCACAGATACGCAGTATTTT
NA	TRBV3-1	TRBJ2-7	many	CASSQMAGAYYEQYF	TGTGCCAGCAGCCAAATGGCAGGGGCGTACTACGAGCAGTACTTC
TRBD2	TRBV20-1	TRBJ2-1	NA	CSARVSGGEQFF	TGCAGTGCTAGGGTTAGCGGGGGTGAGCAGTTCTTC
NA	TRBV11-3	TRBJ2-1	many	CASSFPFSNVPDEQFF	TGTGCCAGCAGCTTCCCCTTTAGTAACGTACCTGATGAGCAGTTCTTC
NA	TRBV4-1	TRBJ1-2	many	CASSPGLLPPLTF	TGCGCCAGCAGCCCCGGACTGCTCCCTCCGCTCACCTTC
NA	TRBV24-1	TRBJ2-1	once	CATSVRQGGYNEQFF	TGTGCCACCAGTGTCCGACAAGGAGGGTACAATGAGCAGTTCTTC
NA	TRBV11-3	TRBJ2-4	NA	CASSEAGQNIQYF	TGTGCCAGCAGCGAAGCAGGTCAAAACATTCAGTACTTC
TRBD2	TRBV7-2	TRBJ2-1	NA	CASSLVLAGAFYNEQFF	TGTGCCAGCAGCTTAGTACTAGCGGGAGCCTTCTACAATGAGCAGTTCTTC
NA	TRBV12-3/TRBV12-4	TRBJ2-3	many	CASSPTTEDTQYF	TGTGCCAGCAGTCCTACGACAGAAGATACGCAGTATTTT
NA	TRBV11-2	TRBJ2-1	many	CASSIALSRSYNEQFF	TGTGCCAGCAGCATCGCTCTTTCCAGGTCCTACAATGAGCAGTTCTTC
NA	TRBV12-3/TRBV12-4	TRBJ2-1	NA	CASSLGDTPYNEQSF	TGTGCCAGCAGTTTAGGGGACACCCCTTACAATGAGCAGTCCTTC
TRBD1	TRBV19	TRBJ2-7	many	CASTPGTGFYEQYF	TGTGCCAGCACACCCGGGACAGGGTTCTACGAGCAGTACTTC